A single sample is the source of the 8 T cell receptor beta chains below, sequenced in a study of regulatory T cells in long-lasting Graves disease. Time point given: newly diagnosed GD, antithyroid drugs for less than 3 months. PBMC RNA served as the TCR library source. Through Arm-PCR of CDR3 regions and iRepertoire HTBI primers, TCR beta libraries were built. TCRdb ran MiXCR on the multiplex PCR reads and lists one entry per CDR3 protein. The sample yields approximately 310,000 distinct CDR3 sequences, about 20% seen once. The specimen was peripheral blood mononuclear cells (PBMCs), collected at new diagnosis, from a patient treated with antithyroid drugs. The receptors here all came from a female donor with Graves disease.

Many counts were recorded for this clonotype. The V call is TRBV28, the J call TRBJ1-1, with D perhaps matching TRBD1 (5 bases). Germline V gene lookup returns CDR1 MDHEN and CDR2 SYDVKM. V lost 1 base and J lost 6, with 9 bases in between. This CDR3 has 13 residues. The DNA of the CDR3 is TGTGCCAGCAGTTTATTAGGGACCCCTGAAGCTTTCTTT. It translates to CASSLLGTPEAFF.

The chain carries TRBV20-1 and TRBJ2-3; TRBD2 matches 14 bases. This CDR3 spans 16 amino acids. The junction had 6 bases not matched to a gene; V was cut back by 6 bases and J by 1 base. Germline lookup yields CDR1 DFQATT and CDR2 SNEGSKA (reference sequence). The CDR3 nucleotides read TGCAGTGCAGGGACTAGCGGGAGCGTGGGCACAGATACGCAGTATTTT. Protein sequence: CSAGTSGSVGTDTQYF.

This clonotype was recorded at least ten times. The rearrangement joins TRBV29-1 to TRBJ2-5, with TRBD2 matching over 14 bases. V trimming: 5 bases; J trimming: 9 bases; junction bases outside the gene matches: 14. The CDR3 is made up of 16 amino acids. The germline V gene has CDR1 SQVTM and CDR2 ANQGSEA. The CDR3: CSVQGGLAGAPKAQYF. CDR3 DNA: TGCAGCGTTCAGGGGGGACTAGCGGGAGCCCCGAAGGCCCAGTACTTC.

This clonotype has at least ten counts. This sequence joins TRBV12-3 or TRBV12-4 and TRBJ2-2, with TRBD2 identical over 7 bases. V was pared by 4 bases and J by 4 bases, with 15 bases of the junction left unmatched. The CDR3 runs to 18 residues. In nucleotides, the CDR3 is TGTGCCAGCAGTTCCCGCGGACACACGGGGGGAATCACCGGGGAGCTGTTTTTT. As protein: CASSSRGHTGGITGELFF.

This clonotype showed up many times. V gene TRBV20-1 combines with J gene TRBJ2-3, with TRBD2 matching over 7 bases. The V and J ends lost 3 bases and 0 bases, in that order; junction bases with no gene match: 0. The germline gives CDR1 DFQATT, CDR2 SNEGSKA (reference sequence). The CDR3 length is 13 residues. The CDR3 nucleotides are TGCAGTGCTAGGCGGGAGAGCACAGATACGCAGTATTTT. The encoded protein is CSARRESTDTQYF.

With regard to this clonotype: This sequence may be a read error, since a much larger clone differs from it by one base. The chain uses TRBV28 and TRBJ1-4; D not certain. The CDR3 consists of 14 residues. Germline CDR1 MDHEN, CDR2 SYDVKM. This chain's CDR3 is CASSSSRGDEKLSF. The CDR3 nucleotides are TGTGCCAGCAGCTCAAGTCGGGGAGACGAAAAACTGTCTTTT.

The chain couples TRBV29-1 to TRBJ2-1, with 10 bases fitting TRBD1. CDR3 size: 13 residues. Losses at the gene ends were 6 bases for V and 6 bases for J; bases not matched to a gene: 5. CDR1 and CDR2 (germline): SQVTM, ANQGSEA. The CDR3 bases are TGCAGCGTGCTGACAGGGGGCCTCAATGAGCAGTTCTTC. It codes for CSVLTGGLNEQFF.

This clonotype was counted at least ten times. V is TRBV6-1 and J is TRBJ2-3; 12 bases align to TRBD2. V lost 5 bases, J lost 2 bases, and 5 bases stayed unmatched. There are 16 residues in the CDR3. Germline CDR1 is MNHNS and CDR2 is SASEGT. CDR3 DNA: TGTGCCAGCAGTCCGCGGACTAGCGGGAACACAGATACGCAGTATTTT. Protein sequence: CASSPRTSGNTDTQYF.